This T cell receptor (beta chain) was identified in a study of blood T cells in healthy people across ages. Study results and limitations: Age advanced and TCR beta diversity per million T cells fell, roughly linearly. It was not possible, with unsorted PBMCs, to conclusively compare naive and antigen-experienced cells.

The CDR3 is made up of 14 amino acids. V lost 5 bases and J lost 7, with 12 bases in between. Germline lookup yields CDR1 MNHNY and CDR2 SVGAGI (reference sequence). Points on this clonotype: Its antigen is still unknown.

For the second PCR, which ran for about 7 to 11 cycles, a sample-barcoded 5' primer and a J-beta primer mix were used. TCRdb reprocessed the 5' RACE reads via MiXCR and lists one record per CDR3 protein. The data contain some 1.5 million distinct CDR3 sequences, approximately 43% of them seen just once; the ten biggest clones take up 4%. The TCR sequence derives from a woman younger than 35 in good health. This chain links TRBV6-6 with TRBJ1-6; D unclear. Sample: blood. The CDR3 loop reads CASSRGGANSPLHF. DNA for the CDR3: TGTGCCAGCAGTCGGGGTGGAGCGAATTCACCCCTCCACTTT.